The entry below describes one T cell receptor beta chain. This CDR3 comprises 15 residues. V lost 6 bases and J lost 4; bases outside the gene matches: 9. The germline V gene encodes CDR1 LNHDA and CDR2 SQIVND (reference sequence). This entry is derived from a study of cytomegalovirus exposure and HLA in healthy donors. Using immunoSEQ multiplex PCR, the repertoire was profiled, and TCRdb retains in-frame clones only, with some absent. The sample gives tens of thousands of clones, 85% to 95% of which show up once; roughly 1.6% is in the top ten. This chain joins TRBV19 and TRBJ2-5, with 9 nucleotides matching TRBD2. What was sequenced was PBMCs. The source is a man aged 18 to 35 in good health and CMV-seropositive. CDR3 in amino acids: CASSRLAGVAETQYF. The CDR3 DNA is TGTGCCAGTAGCAGATTAGCGGGAGTGGCAGAGACCCAGTACTTC.